The clone carrying this T cell receptor beta chain occurred many times. Germline lookup yields CDR1 SEHNR and CDR2 FQNEAQ (reference sequence). Deletions cut 5 bases from V and 3 bases from J, with 13 bases between. The CDR3 length is 15 residues. The time point was: sample taken at primary tumor resection. Patients with untreated early-stage non-small cell lung cancer, numbering approximately 79, were the donors. Tumor, nontumor lung or frozen PBMC supplied whole RNA, sequenced without sorting. This entry belongs to a study of spatial heterogeneity in lung cancer. In the study overall: On average, each unique TCR and UMI combination appeared more than ten times in raw reads.

Individual TCR cDNA molecules each bore their own unique molecular identifier. Via MiXCR, TCRdb re-called the 5' RACE reads, giving one row per CDR3 protein. The sample lists roughly 38,000 distinct CDR3 sequences, around 3.1% seen once, with 35% to 40% in the top ten. Material: normal lung tissue next to the tumor, obtained at surgery. The genes are TRBV7-9 and TRBJ1-4; D is uncertain. This receptor was taken from a male donor with early-stage non-small cell lung cancer. The chain's CDR3 is CASSPTGQSNEKLFF. CDR3 bases: TGTGCCAGCAGCCCGACGGGTCAATCTAATGAAAAACTGTTTTTT.